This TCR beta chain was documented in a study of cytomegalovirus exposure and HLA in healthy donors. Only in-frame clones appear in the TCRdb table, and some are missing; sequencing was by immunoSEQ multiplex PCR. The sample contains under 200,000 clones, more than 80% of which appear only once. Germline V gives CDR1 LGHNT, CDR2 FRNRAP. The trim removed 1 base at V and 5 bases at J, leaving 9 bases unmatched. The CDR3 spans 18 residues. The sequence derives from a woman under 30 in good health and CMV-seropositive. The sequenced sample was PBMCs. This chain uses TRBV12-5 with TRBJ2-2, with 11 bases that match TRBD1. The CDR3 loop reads CASGLGTGTGGLTGELFF. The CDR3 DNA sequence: TGTGCTAGTGGTTTGGGGACCGGGACAGGGGGTTTAACCGGGGAGCTGTTTTTT.